This T cell receptor beta chain came from a study of blood T cell repertoires in COVID-19. Measured with immunoSEQ multiplex PCR; TCRdb has only the in-frame clones, and not every one. The sample holds about 140,000 clones, roughly 80% seen once. V lost 4 bases, J lost 8 bases, and 9 bases lay in between. Germline CDR1 is SGHRS and CDR2 is YFSETQ. The CDR3 is made up of 11 amino acids. The clonotype originates from a man aged 50 to 59 with acute or convalescent COVID-19. The chain couples TRBV5-1 to TRBJ1-2; D may be TRBD1 (5 bases). What was sequenced was peripheral blood. In DNA, the CDR3 is TGCGCCAGCAGCGGGGCCGGAGGCTACACCTTC. Amino acids: CASSGAGGYTF.